Here is one TCR beta chain with its context. Antigen specificity is unknown. This record belongs to a study of cytomegalovirus exposure and HLA in healthy donors. Across the whole study: When 398 donors were genotyped, around 77% of them were found to fall in the Caucasian-associated ancestry cluster. Study-wide points: TCR beta sequences reportedly predicted most subjects' HLA-A and HLA-B alleles accurately.

PCR employed 60 Vbeta and 13 Jbeta primers. Generated by immunoSEQ multiplex PCR, the TCRdb table keeps only in-frame clones and is missing some. The sample gives about 160,000 clones, under 80% of which show up once; roughly 1.9% is in the top ten. J was trimmed by 5 bases and V by 5 bases; bases with no gene match: 8. CDR1 and CDR2 (germline): SEHNR, FQNEAQ (reference sequence). The length of the CDR3 is 14 residues. This sequence was found in a female donor in good health and CMV-seronegative. This chain links TRBV7-9 with TRBJ1-2; 7 bases are shared with TRBD1. The sample taken for sequencing was PBMCs. The CDR3 loop is CASSPKGQWYGYTF. The CDR3 coding sequence is TGTGCCAGCAGCCCGAAGGGACAGTGGTATGGCTACACCTTC.